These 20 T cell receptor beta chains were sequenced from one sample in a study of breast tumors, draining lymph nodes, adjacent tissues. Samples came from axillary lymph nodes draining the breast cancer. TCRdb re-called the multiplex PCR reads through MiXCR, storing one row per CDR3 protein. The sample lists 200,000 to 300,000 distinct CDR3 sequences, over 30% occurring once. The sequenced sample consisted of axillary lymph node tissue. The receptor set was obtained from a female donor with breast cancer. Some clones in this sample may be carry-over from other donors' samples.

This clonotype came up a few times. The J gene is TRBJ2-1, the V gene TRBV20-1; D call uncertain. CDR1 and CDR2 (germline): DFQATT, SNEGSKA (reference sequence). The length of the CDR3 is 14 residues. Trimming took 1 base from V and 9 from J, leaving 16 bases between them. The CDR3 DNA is TGCAGTGCTAGAGGTAACTTGAGAGCAACTGAGCAGTTCTTC. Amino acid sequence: CSARGNLRATEQFF.

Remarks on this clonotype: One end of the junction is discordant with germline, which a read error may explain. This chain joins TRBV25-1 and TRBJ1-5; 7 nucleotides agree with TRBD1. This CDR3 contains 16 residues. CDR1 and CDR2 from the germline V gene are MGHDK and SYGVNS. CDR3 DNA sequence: TGTGCCAGCAAGGGACAGACAGGTTATAGCAATCAGCCCCAGCGTTTT. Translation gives CASKGQTGYSNQPQRF.

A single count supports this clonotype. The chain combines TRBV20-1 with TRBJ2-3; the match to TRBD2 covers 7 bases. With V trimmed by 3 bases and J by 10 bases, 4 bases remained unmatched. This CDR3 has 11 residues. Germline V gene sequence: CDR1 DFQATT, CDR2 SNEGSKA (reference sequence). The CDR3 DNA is TGCAGTGCTAGGTTTGCGGGAGCGCAGTATTTT. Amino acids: CSARFAGAQYF.

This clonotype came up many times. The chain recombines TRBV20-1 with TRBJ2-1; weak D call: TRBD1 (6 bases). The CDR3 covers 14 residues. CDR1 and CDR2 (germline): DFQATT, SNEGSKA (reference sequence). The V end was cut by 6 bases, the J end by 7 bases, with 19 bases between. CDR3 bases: TGCAGTGCCATTAGGTCAGGGGTGCTTAATGAGCAGTTCTTC. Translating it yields CSAIRSGVLNEQFF.

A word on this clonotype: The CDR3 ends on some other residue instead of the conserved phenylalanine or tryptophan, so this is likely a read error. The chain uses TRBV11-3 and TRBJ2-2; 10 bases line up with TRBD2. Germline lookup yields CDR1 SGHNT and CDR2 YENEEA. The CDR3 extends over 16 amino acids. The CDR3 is CASSPKAGGNTGGLFS. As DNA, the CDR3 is TGTGCCAGCAGCCCAAAAGCGGGAGGGAACACCGGGGGGCTGTTTTCT.

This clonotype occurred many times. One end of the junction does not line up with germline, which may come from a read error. CDR3 in amino acids: CAGSDSRHTGELFF. CDR3 nucleotide sequence: TGTGCCGGCAGTGACTCGAGGCACACCGGGGAGCTGTTTTTT. The J gene is TRBJ2-2, the V gene TRBV6-4, with D unclear. Germline V gene sequence: CDR1 MRHNA, CDR2 SNTAGT. The CDR3 is 14 residues long.

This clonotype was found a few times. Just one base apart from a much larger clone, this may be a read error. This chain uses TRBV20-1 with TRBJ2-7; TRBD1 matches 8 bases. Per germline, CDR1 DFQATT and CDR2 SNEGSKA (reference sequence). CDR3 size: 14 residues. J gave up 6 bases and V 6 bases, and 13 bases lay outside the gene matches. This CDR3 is CSAPRQGLRSEQYF. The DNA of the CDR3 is TGCAGTGCACCCCGACAGGGGTTGCGCTCCGAGCAGTACTTC.

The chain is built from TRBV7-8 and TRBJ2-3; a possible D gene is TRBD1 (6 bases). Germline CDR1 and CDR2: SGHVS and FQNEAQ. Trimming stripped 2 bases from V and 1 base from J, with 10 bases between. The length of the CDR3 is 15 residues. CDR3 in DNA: TGTGCCAGCAGCTTATCCGGGACACGCACAGATACGCAGTATTTT. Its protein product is CASSLSGTRTDTQYF.

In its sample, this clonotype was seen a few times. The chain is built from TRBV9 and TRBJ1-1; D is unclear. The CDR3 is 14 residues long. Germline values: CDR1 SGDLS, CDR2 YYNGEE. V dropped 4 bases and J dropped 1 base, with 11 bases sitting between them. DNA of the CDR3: TGTGCCAGCAGCTCCGGGATGGGGAACACTGAAGCTTTCTTT. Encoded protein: CASSSGMGNTEAFF.

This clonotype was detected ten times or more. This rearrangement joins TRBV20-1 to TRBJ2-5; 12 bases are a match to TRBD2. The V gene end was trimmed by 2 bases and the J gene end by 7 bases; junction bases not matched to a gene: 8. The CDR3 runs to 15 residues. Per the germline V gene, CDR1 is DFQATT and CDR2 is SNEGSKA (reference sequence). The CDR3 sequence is CSARSTSGRLGTQYF. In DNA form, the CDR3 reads TGCAGTGCTAGAAGCACTAGCGGGAGGCTGGGGACCCAGTACTTC.

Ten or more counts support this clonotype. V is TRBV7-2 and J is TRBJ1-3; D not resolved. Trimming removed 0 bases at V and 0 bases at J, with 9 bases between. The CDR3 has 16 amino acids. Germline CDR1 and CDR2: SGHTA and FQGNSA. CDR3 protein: CASSLAGRNSGNTIYF. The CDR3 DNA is TGTGCCAGCAGCTTAGCTGGCAGGAACTCTGGAAACACCATATATTTT.

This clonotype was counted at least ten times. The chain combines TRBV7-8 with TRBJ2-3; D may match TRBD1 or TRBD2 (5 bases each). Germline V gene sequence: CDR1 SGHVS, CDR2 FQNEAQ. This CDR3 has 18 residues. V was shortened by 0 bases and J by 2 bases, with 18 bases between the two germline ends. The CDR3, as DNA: TGTGCCAGCAGCTTAGCGCTAAGAGGGACGAGAGCCACAGATACGCAGTATTTT. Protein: CASSLALRGTRATDTQYF.

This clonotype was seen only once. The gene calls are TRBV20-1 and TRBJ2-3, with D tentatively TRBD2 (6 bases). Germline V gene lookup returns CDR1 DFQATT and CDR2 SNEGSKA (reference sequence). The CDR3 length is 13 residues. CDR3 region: CSTRSSVTDTQYF. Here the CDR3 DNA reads TGCAGCACGCGATCTAGCGTCACAGATACGCAGTATTTT.

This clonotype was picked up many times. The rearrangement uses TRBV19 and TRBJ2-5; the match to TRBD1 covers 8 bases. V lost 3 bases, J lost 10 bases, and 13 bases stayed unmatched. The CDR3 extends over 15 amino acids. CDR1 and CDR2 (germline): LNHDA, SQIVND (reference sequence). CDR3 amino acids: CASSIPGTGSRDQYF. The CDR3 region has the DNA TGTGCCAGTAGTATTCCCGGGACAGGATCACGGGACCAGTACTTC.

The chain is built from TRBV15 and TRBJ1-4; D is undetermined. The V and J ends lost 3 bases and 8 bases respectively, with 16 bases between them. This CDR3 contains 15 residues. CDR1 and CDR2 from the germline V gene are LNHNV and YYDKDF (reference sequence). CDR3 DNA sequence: TGTGCCACCAGCAGCTCGGAGGTATTCGGAGAAAAACTGTTTTTT. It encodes CATSSSEVFGEKLFF.

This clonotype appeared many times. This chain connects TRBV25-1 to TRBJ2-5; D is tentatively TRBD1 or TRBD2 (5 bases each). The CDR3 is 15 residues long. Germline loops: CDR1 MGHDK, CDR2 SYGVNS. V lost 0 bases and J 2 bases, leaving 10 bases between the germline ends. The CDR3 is CASSEYSGRQETQYF. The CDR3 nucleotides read TGTGCCAGCAGTGAATATTCGGGACGGCAAGAGACCCAGTACTTC.

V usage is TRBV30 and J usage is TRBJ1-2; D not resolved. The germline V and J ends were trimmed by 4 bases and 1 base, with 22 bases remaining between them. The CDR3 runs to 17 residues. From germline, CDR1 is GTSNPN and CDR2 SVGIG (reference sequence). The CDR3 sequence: CAWIQVLVGGFNYGYTF. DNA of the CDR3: TGTGCCTGGATTCAGGTCTTGGTAGGCGGCTTTAACTATGGCTACACCTTC.

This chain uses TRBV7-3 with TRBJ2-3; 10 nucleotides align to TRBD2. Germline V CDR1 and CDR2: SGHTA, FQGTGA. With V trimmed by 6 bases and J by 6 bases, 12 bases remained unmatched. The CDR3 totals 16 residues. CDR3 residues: CASSSPSGRARDTQYF. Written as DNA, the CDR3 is TGTGCCAGCAGTTCCCCGAGCGGGAGGGCCAGGGATACGCAGTATTTT.

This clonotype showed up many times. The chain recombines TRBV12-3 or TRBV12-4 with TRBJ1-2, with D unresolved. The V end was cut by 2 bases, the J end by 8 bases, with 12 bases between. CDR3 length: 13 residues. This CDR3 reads CASSLPGLAGYTF. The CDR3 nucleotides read TGTGCCAGCAGTTTACCTGGGTTGGCGGGCTACACCTTC.

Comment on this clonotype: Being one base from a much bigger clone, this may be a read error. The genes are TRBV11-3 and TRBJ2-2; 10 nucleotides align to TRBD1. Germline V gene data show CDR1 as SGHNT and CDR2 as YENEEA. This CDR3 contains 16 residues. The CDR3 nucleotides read TGTGCCAGCAGCCGGGACAGGGGTGAGAACACCGGGGAGCTGGTTTTT. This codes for CASSRDRGENTGELVF.